What follows are 2 T cell receptor beta chains derived from one specimen sequenced in a study of blood T cell repertoires in COVID-19. Some clones are missing from TCRdb's copy, which holds only in-frame ones; the method was immunoSEQ multiplex PCR. The data hold approximately 280,000 clones, with about 89% observed a single time. Source material: peripheral blood. The receptors derive from a middle-aged man with acute or convalescent COVID-19.

The chain is built from TRBV7-9 and TRBJ1-4; TRBD1 matches at 7 bases. CDR3 size: 15 residues. Germline V gene lookup returns CDR1 SEHNR and CDR2 FQNEAQ (reference sequence). V was pared by 2 bases and J by 6 bases, with 6 bases of the junction left unmatched. The CDR3 sequence: CASSLTGESYEKLFF. The CDR3 bases are TGTGCCAGCAGCTTAACAGGGGAGAGTTATGAAAAACTGTTTTTT.

The chain joins TRBV27 to TRBJ2-7; TRBD2 aligns across 11 bases. The CDR3 loop spans 14 amino acids. The junction had 4 bases not matched to a gene; V was cut back by 6 bases and J by 3 bases. The germline gives CDR1 MNHEY, CDR2 SMNVEV (reference sequence). The CDR3 spells CASSPLAGGYEQYF. The CDR3 DNA reads as TGTGCCAGCAGCCCTCTAGCGGGGGGCTACGAGCAGTACTTC.